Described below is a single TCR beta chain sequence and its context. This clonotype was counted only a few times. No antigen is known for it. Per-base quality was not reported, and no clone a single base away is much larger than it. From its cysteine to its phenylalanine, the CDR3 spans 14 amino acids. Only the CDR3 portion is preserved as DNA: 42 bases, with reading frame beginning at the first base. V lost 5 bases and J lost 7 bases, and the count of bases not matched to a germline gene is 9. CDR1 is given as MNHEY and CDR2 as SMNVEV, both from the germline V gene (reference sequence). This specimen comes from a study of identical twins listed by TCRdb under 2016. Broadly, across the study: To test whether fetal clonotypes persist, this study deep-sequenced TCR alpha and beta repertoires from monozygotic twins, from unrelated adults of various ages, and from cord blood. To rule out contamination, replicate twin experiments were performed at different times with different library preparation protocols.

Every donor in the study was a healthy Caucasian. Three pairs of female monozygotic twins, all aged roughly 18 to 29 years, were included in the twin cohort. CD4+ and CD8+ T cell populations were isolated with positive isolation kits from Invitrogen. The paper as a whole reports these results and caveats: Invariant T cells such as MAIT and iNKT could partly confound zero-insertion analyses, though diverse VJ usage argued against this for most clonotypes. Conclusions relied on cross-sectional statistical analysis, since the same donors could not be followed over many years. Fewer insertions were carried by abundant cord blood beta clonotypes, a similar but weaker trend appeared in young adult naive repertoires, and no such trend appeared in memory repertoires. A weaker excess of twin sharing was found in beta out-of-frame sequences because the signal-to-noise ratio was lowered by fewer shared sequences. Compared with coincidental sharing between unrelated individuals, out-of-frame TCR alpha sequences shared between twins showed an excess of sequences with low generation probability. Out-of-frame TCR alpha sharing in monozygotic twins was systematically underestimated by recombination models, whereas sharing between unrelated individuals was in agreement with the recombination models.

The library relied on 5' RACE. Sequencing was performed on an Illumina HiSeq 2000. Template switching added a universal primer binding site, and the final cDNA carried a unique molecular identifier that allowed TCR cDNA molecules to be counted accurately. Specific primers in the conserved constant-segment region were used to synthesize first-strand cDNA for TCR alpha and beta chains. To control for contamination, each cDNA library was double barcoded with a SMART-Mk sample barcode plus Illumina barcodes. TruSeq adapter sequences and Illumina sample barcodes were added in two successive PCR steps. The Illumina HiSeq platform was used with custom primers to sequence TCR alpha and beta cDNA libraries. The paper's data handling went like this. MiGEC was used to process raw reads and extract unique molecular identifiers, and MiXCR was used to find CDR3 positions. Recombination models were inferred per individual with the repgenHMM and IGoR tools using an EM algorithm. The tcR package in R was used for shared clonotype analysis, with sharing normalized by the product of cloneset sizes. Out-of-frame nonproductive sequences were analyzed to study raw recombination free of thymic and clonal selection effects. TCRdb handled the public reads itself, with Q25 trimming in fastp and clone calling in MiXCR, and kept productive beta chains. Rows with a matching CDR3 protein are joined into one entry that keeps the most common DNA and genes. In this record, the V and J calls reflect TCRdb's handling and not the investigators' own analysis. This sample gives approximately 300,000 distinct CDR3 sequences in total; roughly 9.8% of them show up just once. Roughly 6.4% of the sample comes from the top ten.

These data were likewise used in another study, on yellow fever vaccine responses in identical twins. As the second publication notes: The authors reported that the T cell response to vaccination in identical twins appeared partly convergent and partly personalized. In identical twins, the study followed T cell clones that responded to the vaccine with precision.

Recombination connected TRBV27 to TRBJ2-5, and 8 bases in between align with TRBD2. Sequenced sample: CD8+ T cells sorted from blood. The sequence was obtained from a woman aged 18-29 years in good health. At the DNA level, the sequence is TGTGCCAGCAGTCCTAGGACTAGCCGGGGGACCCAGTACTTC. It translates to CASSPRTSRGTQYF.